Detailed here is one TCR beta chain. No antigen is known for it. The CDR3 is 16 amino acids. Germline CDR1 is SGHTA and CDR2 is FQGNSA. Trimming cost V 2 bases and J 7 bases, with 18 bases left between them. Only in-frame clones appear in the TCRdb table, and some are missing; sequencing was by immunoSEQ multiplex PCR. The sample includes some 25,000 clones, 58% of them seen just once. The treatment is: treatment-naive control, cytoreductive nephrectomy. Controls were unirradiated tumors from treatment-naive cytoreductive nephrectomy patients. Sequenced control tumors were from over ten males and a handful of females, median age about 50. This sample is drawn from a study of radiation and T cells in renal cell carcinoma. Study-wide results and limits: Compared with controls, irradiated tumors had more, larger dominant CDR3 motifs.

The starting material was tumor tissue, obtained from a patient whose treatment was nephrectomy without radiotherapy. The V call is TRBV7-2, the J call TRBJ2-1, with TRBD2 as a possible D gene (7 bases). The sequence derives from a man between 35 and 55 years old with renal cell carcinoma. CDR3 sequence reads: CASSLKRGGQRNEQFF. The CDR3 DNA reads as TGTGCCAGCAGCTTAAAAAGGGGGGGCCAGAGGAATGAGCAGTTCTTC. The full variable domain, its missing parts supplied by reference TRBV7-2 and TRBJ2-1, is GAGVSQSPSNKVTEKGKDVELRCDPISGHTALYWYRQSLGQGLEFLIYFQGNSAPDKSGLPSDRFSAERTGGSVSTLTIQRTQQEDSAVYLCASSLKRGGQRNEQFFGPGTRLTVL.